These 16 T cell receptor beta chains came from one sample sequenced in a study of Ad26.COV2.S vaccination and SARS-CoV-2 variants. TCRdb's copy holds only in-frame clones and misses some; the assay was immunoSEQ multiplex PCR. The sample consists of a few hundred thousand clones, 92% of them appearing once. Treatment described: some 19 received Ad26.COV2.S at low or high dose, single or two shots; about 5 received placebo; per-sample allocation not given. Sampling was done on day 63 after the first vaccine or placebo injection. This material consisted of peripheral blood, taken in a trial of Ad26.COV2.S vaccine versus placebo. These receptors came from a person between 18 and 59 years old who received the Ad26.COV2.S COVID-19 vaccine or a placebo.

This sequence joins TRBV9 and TRBJ2-1, with 7 bases fitting TRBD2. This CDR3 has 12 residues. V lost 4 bases and J lost 8; bases outside the gene matches: 3. Germline CDR1 and CDR2: SGDLS and YYNGEE. As DNA, the CDR3 is TGTGCCAGCAGCACTAGCGCGTATGAGCAGTTCTTC. This gives the protein CASSTSAYEQFF.

The V call is TRBV6-2 or TRBV6-3, the J call TRBJ1-3; D is unclear. V was clipped by 5 bases and J by 4 bases, with 12 bases between them. Germline CDR1 is MNHEY and CDR2 is SVGEGT. This CDR3 has 14 amino acids. The CDR3 region has the DNA TGTGCCAGCAGTCCCCTGCGGACGGGAAACACCATATATTTT. It encodes CASSPLRTGNTIYF.

This chain connects TRBV4-3 to TRBJ1-4, with a possible D match to TRBD1 (5 bases). This CDR3 region has 15 residues. The V and J ends lost 0 bases and 6 bases respectively, with 11 bases between them. Germline V lookup: CDR1 LGHNA, CDR2 YSLEER. In nucleotides, the CDR3 is TGCGCCAGCAGCCAAGATCGCCAGGGCGATGAAAAACTGTTTTTT. Its protein product is CASSQDRQGDEKLFF.

A few counts support this clone. V is TRBV7-9 and J is TRBJ2-7; no firm D call. Germline loops: CDR1 SEHNR, CDR2 FQNEAQ (reference sequence). V was shortened by 0 bases and J by 6 bases, with 15 bases between the two germline ends. The length of the CDR3 is 15 residues. In DNA, the CDR3 is TGTGCCAGCAGCTTAGCCGGGTGGGGAATCGGCGAGCAGTACTTC. Residues: CASSLAGWGIGEQYF.

V gene TRBV27 combines with J gene TRBJ1-2, with 9 bases matching TRBD1. The CDR3 extends over 14 amino acids. V shed 7 bases and J 3 bases; nucleotides not matched to a gene: 6. Per germline, CDR1 MNHEY and CDR2 SMNVEV (reference sequence). For the CDR3, the DNA is TGTGCCAGCAATTCCGGGACAGGGCACTATGGCTACACCTTC. Translating it yields CASNSGTGHYGYTF.

The V and J genes are TRBV10-3 and TRBJ2-1; 9 bases are a match to TRBD2. Germline values: CDR1 ENHRY, CDR2 SYGVKD. The ends lost 6 bases at V and 14 bases at J; junction bases unmatched: 14. The CDR3 is made up of 14 amino acids. Written as DNA, the CDR3 is TGTGCCATCAGCCCGCGTCTAGCGGGGCCCTCGAAGTTCTTC. This encodes CAISPRLAGPSKFF.

The rearrangement links TRBV27 to TRBJ2-1, with 8 bases lining up with TRBD1. This CDR3 spans 11 amino acids. Trimming cost V 5 bases and J 15 bases; bases outside gene matches: 6. Germline V gives CDR1 MNHEY, CDR2 SMNVEV (reference sequence). The CDR3 DNA reads TGTGCCAGCAGTGGCGGACAGGGACTGTTCTTC. Translation gives CASSGGQGLFF.

The rearrangement uses TRBV7-9 and TRBJ2-2; D may correspond to TRBD1 or TRBD2 (5 bases each). V lost 4 bases and J 6 bases, leaving 21 bases between the germline ends. CDR1 and CDR2 (germline): SEHNR, FQNEAQ (reference sequence). CDR3 size: 17 residues. This CDR3 reads CASSSPGSATYPGELFF. As DNA, the CDR3 is TGTGCCAGCAGCTCGCCAGGGAGTGCAACGTACCCCGGGGAGCTGTTTTTT.

V is TRBV4-3 and J is TRBJ2-1; 10 positions agree with TRBD2. The CDR3 covers 17 residues. The V segment lost 0 bases and the J segment 8 bases; nucleotides outside the gene matches: 10. Germline CDR1 reads LGHNA; CDR2 reads YSLEER. This CDR3 reads CASSQDHGSGGADEQFF. As DNA, the CDR3 is TGCGCCAGCAGCCAAGATCACGGAAGCGGGGGGGCCGATGAGCAGTTCTTC.

The chain employs TRBV9 and TRBJ1-3; no firm D call. V was pared by 3 bases and J by 3 bases, with 13 bases between. The CDR3 runs 15 residues. The germline V gene has CDR1 SGDLS and CDR2 YYNGEE. CDR3 sequence (DNA): TGTGCCAGCAGCGCCCTTGACTCTGTTGGAAACACCATATATTTT. Translating it yields CASSALDSVGNTIYF.

The chain uses TRBV27 and TRBJ1-1; 8 nucleotides align to TRBD1. The germline V gene encodes CDR1 MNHEY and CDR2 SMNVEV (reference sequence). The CDR3 runs 14 residues. With V trimmed by 6 bases and J by 5 bases, 8 bases remained unmatched. CDR3 DNA: TGTGCCAGCAGGGCGGACAGGGTAGGGACTGAAGCTTTCTTT. Its protein product is CASRADRVGTEAFF.

The chain combines TRBV5-1 with TRBJ2-7; 12 nucleotides line up with TRBD1. V lost 4 bases, J lost 5 bases, and 13 bases stayed unmatched. CDR3 length equals 17 residues. CDR1 SGHRS and CDR2 YFSETQ come from the germline V gene. The CDR3 region is CASSPGGLGTGGHEQYF. The CDR3 nucleotides are TGCGCCAGCAGCCCGGGAGGTTTAGGGACAGGGGGCCACGAGCAGTACTTC.

In nucleotides, the CDR3 is TGTGCCAGCAGTTCTCCCTCAGGGGCTTTCTTT. Encoded protein: CASSSPSGAFF. This sequence joins TRBV12-3 or TRBV12-4 and TRBJ1-1, with D perhaps TRBD1 (5 bases). This CDR3 has 11 amino acids. The V and J ends lost 4 bases and 11 bases respectively, with 11 bases between them.

The V gene is TRBV9, the J gene TRBJ2-1; TRBD2 might be the D (6 bases). The CDR3 is 15 amino acids. Trimming pared 5 bases from V and 10 bases from J, leaving 22 bases between. The germline V gene has CDR1 SGDLS and CDR2 YYNGEE. The CDR3 reads CASRASGTPAREQFF. CDR3 bases: TGTGCCAGCAGAGCCTCCGGGACTCCCGCCAGGGAGCAGTTCTTC.

The rearrangement uses TRBV27 and TRBJ2-5; possibly TRBD1 or TRBD2 for D (5 bases each). Germline V CDR1 and CDR2: MNHEY, SMNVEV (reference sequence). This CDR3 has 13 amino acids. Trimming shortened V by 8 bases and J by 5 bases, and 15 bases separated the two germline ends. DNA of the CDR3: TGTGCCAGCGGAACGAGGGGCTGGGAGACCCAGTACTTC. This sequence encodes CASGTRGWETQYF.

This chain joins TRBV19 and TRBJ1-5; TRBD1 matches 10 bases. The CDR3 totals 15 residues. Germline assignment: CDR1 LNHDA and CDR2 SQIVND (reference sequence). Losses at the gene ends were 5 bases for V and 6 bases for J; bases not matched to a gene: 7. The CDR3 nucleotides read TGTGCCAGTAGTCCGGGACAGGGGTTGCGTCAGCCCCAGCATTTT. Protein product: CASSPGQGLRQPQHF.